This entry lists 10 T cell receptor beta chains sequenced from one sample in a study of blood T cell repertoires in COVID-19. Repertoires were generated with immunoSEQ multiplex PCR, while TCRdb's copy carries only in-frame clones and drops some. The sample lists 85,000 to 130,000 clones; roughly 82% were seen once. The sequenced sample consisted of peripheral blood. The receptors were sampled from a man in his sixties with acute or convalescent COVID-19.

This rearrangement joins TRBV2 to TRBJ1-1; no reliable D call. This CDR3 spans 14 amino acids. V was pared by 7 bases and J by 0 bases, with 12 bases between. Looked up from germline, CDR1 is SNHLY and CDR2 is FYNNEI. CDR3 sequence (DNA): TGTGCCAGCATGCGAGATATTATGAACACTGAAGCTTTCTTT. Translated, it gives CASMRDIMNTEAFF.

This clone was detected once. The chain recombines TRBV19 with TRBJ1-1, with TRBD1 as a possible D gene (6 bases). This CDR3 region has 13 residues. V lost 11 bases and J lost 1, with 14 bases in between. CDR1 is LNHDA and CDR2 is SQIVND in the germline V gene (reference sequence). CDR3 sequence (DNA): TGTGCCGCCCAAGGACAGCCGAACACTGAAGCTTTCTTT. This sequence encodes CAAQGQPNTEAFF.

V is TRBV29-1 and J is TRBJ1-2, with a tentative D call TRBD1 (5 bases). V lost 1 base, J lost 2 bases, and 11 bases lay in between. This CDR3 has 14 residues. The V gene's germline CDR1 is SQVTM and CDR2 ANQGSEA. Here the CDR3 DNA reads TGCAGCGTTGAAGTTTCCAGGGCAAACTATGGCTACACCTTC. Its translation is CSVEVSRANYGYTF.

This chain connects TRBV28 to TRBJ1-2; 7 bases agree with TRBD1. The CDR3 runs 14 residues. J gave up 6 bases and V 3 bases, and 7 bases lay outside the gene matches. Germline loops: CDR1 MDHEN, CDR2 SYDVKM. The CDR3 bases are TGTGCCAGCAGTTTCCGCCGACAGGGCCATGGCTACACCTTC. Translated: CASSFRRQGHGYTF.

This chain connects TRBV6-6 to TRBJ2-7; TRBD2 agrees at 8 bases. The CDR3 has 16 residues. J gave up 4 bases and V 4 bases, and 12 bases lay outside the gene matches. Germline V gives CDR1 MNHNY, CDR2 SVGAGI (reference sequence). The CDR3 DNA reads TGTGCCAGCAGTTCGACACGAGACGGGAGGGCTTACGAGCAGTACGTC. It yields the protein CASSSTRDGRAYEQYV.

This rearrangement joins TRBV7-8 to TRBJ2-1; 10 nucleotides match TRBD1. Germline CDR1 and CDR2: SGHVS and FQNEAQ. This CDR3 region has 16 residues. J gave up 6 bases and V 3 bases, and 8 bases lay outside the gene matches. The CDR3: CASSFGGGQGTNEQFF. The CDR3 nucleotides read TGTGCCAGCAGCTTCGGGGGGGGACAGGGGACCAATGAGCAGTTCTTC.

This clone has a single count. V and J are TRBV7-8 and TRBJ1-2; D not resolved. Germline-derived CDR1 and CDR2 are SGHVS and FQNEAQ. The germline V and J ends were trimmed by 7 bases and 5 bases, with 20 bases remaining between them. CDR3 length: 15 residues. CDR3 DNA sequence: TGTGCCAGCAAGTTGGGCACAGCCGGGAATTATGGCTACACCTTC. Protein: CASKLGTAGNYGYTF.

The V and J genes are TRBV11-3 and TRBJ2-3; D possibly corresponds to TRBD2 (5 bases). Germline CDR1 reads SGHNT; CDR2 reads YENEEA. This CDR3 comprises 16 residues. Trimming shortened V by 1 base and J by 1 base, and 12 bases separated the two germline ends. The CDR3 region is CASSLALAGGTDTQYF. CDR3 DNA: TGTGCCAGCAGCTTAGCGCTAGCAGGAGGCACAGATACGCAGTATTTT.

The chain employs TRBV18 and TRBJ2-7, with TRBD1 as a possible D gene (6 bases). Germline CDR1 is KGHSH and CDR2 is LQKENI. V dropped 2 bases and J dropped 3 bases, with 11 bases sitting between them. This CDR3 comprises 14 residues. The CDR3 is CASSPARQDYEQYF. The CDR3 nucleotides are TGTGCCAGCTCACCAGCTAGACAGGACTACGAGCAGTACTTC.

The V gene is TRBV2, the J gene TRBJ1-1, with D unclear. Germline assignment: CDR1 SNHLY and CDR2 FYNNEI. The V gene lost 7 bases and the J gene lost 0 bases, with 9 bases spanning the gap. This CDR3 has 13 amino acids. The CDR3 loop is CASMREMNTEAFF. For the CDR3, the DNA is TGTGCCAGCATGCGGGAGATGAACACTGAAGCTTTCTTT.